One TCR beta chain is described in this entry. Naive CD8 cells lacked CD45RO, underwent positive selection for CCR7 and left out terminally differentiated effector memory CD45RA+ cells. The repertoire was sequenced with immunoSEQ multiplex PCR; TCRdb's copy has only in-frame clones and lacks some. The repertoire has about 2 million clones, approximately 95% of them found once; the top ten carry roughly 1%. This CDR3 comprises 16 residues. CDR1 and CDR2 (germline): MNHNY, SVGAGI (reference sequence). V lost 6 bases, J lost 5 bases, and 14 bases stayed unmatched. The data belong to a study of shared clonotypes between healthy human individuals.

The chain uses TRBV6-6 and TRBJ2-5, with 8 bases fitting TRBD2. Sequencing input: naive CD8+ T cells sorted from blood. The receptor was derived from a man younger than 35 in good health. The DNA for the CDR3 is TGTGCCAGCAGGGCCACCTTGAGCGGGAGACTTGAGACCCAGTACTTC. This translates into CASRATLSGRLETQYF.